A selection of T cell receptor beta chains follows, all from one sample in a study of shared clonotypes between healthy human individuals. Profiled with immunoSEQ multiplex PCR; TCRdb holds only in-frame clones, not every one. The sample holds over 750,000 clones, roughly 96% seen once. The sequencing sample was made of naive CD8+ T cells sorted from blood. These receptors were obtained from a man aged 30 to 39 in good health. The CDR3 runs from the conserved cysteine through the conserved F or W. A D gene is named only where the DNA matches it firmly. The size entry is marked missing in some rows and otherwise reads once, few, many or a size class.

V gene	clone size	D gene	J gene	CDR3 DNA	CDR3 protein
TRBV28	NA	NA	TRBJ2-1	TGTGCCAGCAGTTTTTCCTTCCCCGACAGCTCCTACAATGAGCAGTTCTTC	CASSFSFPDSSYNEQFF
TRBV7-8	NA	NA	TRBJ2-1	TGTGCCAGCAGCTTAGCACAGGACGAGCAGTTCTTC	CASSLAQDEQFF
TRBV13	NA	NA	TRBJ2-3	TGTGCCAGCAGCTTAGAGCCCCAGGGTGAGAGGATTAGATCGCAGTATTTT	CASSLEPQGERIRSQYF
TRBV14	NA	NA	TRBJ2-1	TGTGCCAGCAGCCAAATTCCCGGGATCTACAATGAGCAGTTCTTC	CASSQIPGIYNEQFF
TRBV4-1	NA	NA	TRBJ1-1	TGCGCCAGCAGCCAGGGGTCGGACACTGAAGCTTTCTTT	CASSQGSDTEAFF
TRBV2	NA	NA	TRBJ2-1	TGTGCCAGCAGTGAAACAGGCGAGCAGTTCTTC	CASSETGEQFF
TRBV5-1	NA	NA	TRBJ2-7	TGCGCCAGCAGCTTGGGACAGGACTCCTACGAGCAGTACTTC	CASSLGQDSYEQYF
TRBV5-5	once	NA	TRBJ1-1	TGTGCCAGCAGCCCGGGGGATCGTCTAGGAGCAGCGGTGAACACTGAAGCTTTCTTT	CASSPGDRLGAAVNTEAFF
TRBV5-4	NA	NA	TRBJ2-5	TGTGCCAGCAGTCAGGAACAGGGCTCAGAGACCCAGTACTTC	CASSQEQGSETQYF
TRBV15	NA	NA	TRBJ2-7	TGTGCCACCAGCGCCGCCGGGACGGCCTACGAGCAGTACTTC	CATSAAGTAYEQYF
TRBV7-6	NA	TRBD1	TRBJ2-5	TGTGCCAGCAGCATCTTGACAGGGGGCCCCGAAGAGACCCAGTACTTC	CASSILTGGPEETQYF
TRBV2	NA	NA	TRBJ1-2	TGTGCCAGCAGTGAGGCCGCAGGGTTGGAGTTCCATGGCTACACCTTC	CASSEAAGLEFHGYTF
TRBV11-2	NA	NA	TRBJ2-7	TGTGCCAGCCGGGACCGAGCCTACGAGCAGTACTTC	CASRDRAYEQYF
TRBV4-3	NA	NA	TRBJ1-4	TGCGCCAGCAGCCAAGATGATGTAACCCTGGGACTGTTTTTT	CASSQDDVTLGLFF
TRBV6-5	NA	NA	TRBJ1-5	TGTGCCAGCAGTTCGAGGTATCCGGGAGAGGATCAGCCCCAGCATTTT	CASSSRYPGEDQPQHF
TRBV27	NA	NA	TRBJ2-3	TGTGCCAGCAGTTTATCGAATCGGTATAGCACAGATACGCAGTATTTT	CASSLSNRYSTDTQYF
TRBV7-9	NA	NA	TRBJ2-6	TGTGCCAGCAGCCCATTAGCAGGCGGTGATTCTGGGGCCAACGTCCTGACTTTC	CASSPLAGGDSGANVLTF
TRBV5-6	NA	NA	TRBJ2-1	TGTGCCAGCAGCTTCGTTTATTCCCTTAACAATGAGCAGTTCTTC	CASSFVYSLNNEQFF
TRBV5-1	NA	TRBD2	TRBJ2-3	TGCGCCAGCGACCTAGCGGGAGGCAGCACAGATACGCAGTATTTT	CASDLAGGSTDTQYF
TRBV29-1	NA	TRBD2	TRBJ2-1	TGCAGCGTTGAGGGACTAGCGGGAAAAGTCGTGGCCTACAATGAGCAGTTCTTC	CSVEGLAGKVVAYNEQFF
TRBV2	NA	TRBD1	TRBJ2-3	TGTGCCAGCCTGGGGGACAGGGGGACAGATACGCAGTATTTT	CASLGDRGTDTQYF
TRBV27	NA	TRBD1	TRBJ2-3	TGTGCCAGCAGACCAAGGGGACAGAGCACAGATACGCAGTATTTT	CASRPRGQSTDTQYF
TRBV7-3	NA	NA	TRBJ2-4	TGTGCCAGGGCTACAGTTCGGGAGTTTGTCGATCGGTACTTC	CARATVREFVDRYF
TRBV25-1	NA	TRBD2	TRBJ2-2	TGTGCCAGCAGTGAATACAAGGTAGCGGGAGTCTCCGGGGAGCTGTTTTTT	CASSEYKVAGVSGELFF
TRBV5-1	once	NA	TRBJ2-2	TGCGCCAGCAGCCAGGGACATCTAATACGGGAGCTGTTTTTT	CASSQGHLIRELFF
TRBV11-2	NA	TRBD2	TRBJ2-2	TGTGCCAGCAGCTTAGATTGGCGGGAGGGAAACACCGGGGAGCTGTTTTTT	CASSLDWREGNTGELFF
TRBV4-2	NA	NA	TRBJ2-1	TGTGCCAGCAGCCAAGTTCTCTCTGACGGGCCGAGCTCCTACAATGAGCAGTTCTTC	CASSQVLSDGPSSYNEQFF
TRBV27	NA	NA	TRBJ2-7	TGTGCCAGCAGTTTACCTCGGACAGAGGACTACGAGCAGTACTTC	CASSLPRTEDYEQYF
TRBV19	NA	TRBD2	TRBJ2-7	TGTGCCAGTTCCGAGCGGGAGGGACGGGAGCAGTACTTC	CASSEREGREQYF
TRBV28	once	NA	TRBJ2-5	TGTGCCAGCAGTTCTACGGGTTGGCGGCAAGAGACCCAGTACTTC	CASSSTGWRQETQYF
TRBV28	NA	NA	TRBJ1-1	TGTGCCAGCAGTTTCCCAGGTATGAACACTGAAGCTTTCTTT	CASSFPGMNTEAFF